A selection of T cell receptor beta chains follows, all from one sample in a study of T cell responses to AZD1222 COVID-19 vaccine. Sequenced by immunoSEQ multiplex PCR; TCRdb stores in-frame clones only, minus some. The sample yields about 55,000 clones, around 90% seen once. The material sequenced was peripheral blood, taken on day 0 of AZD1222 vaccination. All receptors come from an adult in good health. CDR3s include the opening cysteine and the closing phenylalanine or tryptophan. A D gene is named only where the DNA matches it firmly. Some rows have no size entry. The others give once, few or many, or a class for an expanded clone.

-	-	TRBV7-2	TRBJ2-5	CASSPRPMGRQETQYF	TGTGCCAGCAGCCCTCGCCCTATGGGGCGGCAAGAGACCCAGTACTTC
TRBD2	-	TRBV3-1/TRBV3-2	TRBJ2-1	CASSQGEGVEQFF	TGTGCCAGCAGCCAAGGGGAGGGAGTAGAGCAGTTCTTC
-	-	TRBV18	TRBJ1-1	CASSPYDGSNTEAFF	TGTGCCAGCTCCCCCTACGACGGGTCGAACACTGAAGCTTTCTTT
-	-	TRBV6-4	TRBJ2-1	CASSESGNEQFF	TGTGCCAGCAGTGAATCGGGCAATGAGCAGTTCTTC
TRBD1	-	TRBV7-2	TRBJ2-3	CASSLFRTGDTQYF	TGTGCCAGCAGCTTATTTAGGACAGGGGATACGCAGTATTTT
TRBD1	-	TRBV7-9	TRBJ1-4	CASSQQGAGEKLFF	TGTGCCAGCAGCCAACAGGGGGCAGGTGAAAAACTGTTTTTT
TRBD2	once	TRBV5-1	TRBJ2-1	CASSGTSGKAYNEQFF	TGCGCCAGCAGCGGAACGAGCGGGAAGGCCTACAATGAGCAGTTCTTC
-	-	TRBV28	TRBJ2-6	CASRGDMSSGANVLTF	TGTGCCAGCAGAGGAGACATGTCCTCTGGGGCCAACGTCCTGACTTTC
TRBD2	-	TRBV7-9	TRBJ2-1	CASSLVRTSGGQYNEQFF	TGTGCCAGCAGCTTAGTAAGAACTAGCGGGGGACAATACAATGAGCAGTTCTTC
-	-	TRBV19	TRBJ2-2	CATAGLLNTGELFF	TGTGCCACCGCGGGACTTTTGAACACCGGGGAGCTGTTTTTT
-	-	TRBV3-1/TRBV3-2	TRBJ2-5	CASSQGGREETQYF	TGTGCCAGCAGCCAAGGGGGTAGGGAAGAGACCCAGTACTTC
-	-	TRBV6-4	TRBJ2-1	CASSLTGENEQFF	TGTGCCAGCAGCCTTACGGGGGAGAATGAGCAGTTCTTC
TRBD2	-	TRBV28	TRBJ2-2	CASSSPGLGGTGELFF	TGTGCCAGCAGTTCACCGGGACTAGGTGGCACCGGGGAGCTGTTTTTT
-	-	TRBV7-2	TRBJ1-1	CASSLDGSRNTEAFF	TGTGCCAGCAGCTTAGATGGCTCCAGGAACACTGAAGCTTTCTTT
-	-	TRBV11-2	TRBJ1-2	CASSLDEGSYGYTF	TGTGCCAGCAGCTTAGATGAGGGAAGCTATGGCTACACCTTC
TRBD1	-	TRBV5-1	TRBJ2-2	CASSLAGTGVTGELFF	TGCGCCAGCAGCTTGGCCGGGACAGGGGTTACCGGGGAGCTGTTTTTT
TRBD1	-	TRBV5-1	TRBJ1-6	CASSLAGGFYNSPLHF	TGCGCCAGCAGCTTGGCAGGGGGCTTTTATAATTCACCCCTCCACTTT
-	-	TRBV6-5	TRBJ1-3	CASSYSGQLGDTIYF	TGTGCCAGCAGTTACTCGGGGCAGCTGGGCGACACCATATATTTT
TRBD1	-	TRBV5-4	TRBJ2-1	CASRADRARISGEQFF	TGTGCCAGCAGGGCGGACAGGGCGAGGATCAGTGGTGAGCAGTTCTTC
TRBD1	-	TRBV6-5	TRBJ2-7	CASSYRDSGLYEQYF	TGTGCCAGCAGTTACAGGGACAGTGGGCTCTACGAGCAGTACTTC
-	-	TRBV4-1	TRBJ1-3	CASSQESTTSGNTIYF	TGCGCCAGCAGCCAAGAGTCGACAACCTCTGGAAACACCATATATTTT
TRBD2	-	TRBV29-1	TRBJ2-3	CSVDGLELDTQYF	TGCAGCGTTGACGGACTAGAGCTAGATACGCAGTATTTT
-	-	TRBV7-3	TRBJ2-3	CASSLGAGALTDTQYF	TGTGCCAGCAGCTTAGGGGCGGGGGCCCTCACAGATACGCAGTATTTT
TRBD1	-	TRBV6-5	TRBJ2-7	CASSYDWTGHEQYF	TGTGCCAGCAGTTACGATTGGACAGGGCACGAGCAGTACTTC
-	-	TRBV3-1/TRBV3-2	TRBJ1-1	CASSQDREGRDTEAFF	TGTGCCAGCAGCCAAGATAGGGAGGGTAGGGACACTGAAGCTTTCTTT
-	-	TRBV12-5	TRBJ2-3	CASGLTTSPDTQYF	TGTGCTAGTGGTTTGACAACTAGTCCAGATACGCAGTATTTT
TRBD1	-	TRBV19	TRBJ1-1	CASSPTGNFLSEAFF	TGTGCCAGTAGCCCGACAGGGAACTTCCTTTCTGAAGCTTTCTTT
-	-	TRBV11-3	TRBJ1-1	CASSLSSMDGEAFF	TGTGCCAGCAGCTTAAGTTCCATGGACGGTGAAGCTTTCTTT
TRBD1	-	TRBV9	TRBJ2-5	CASSVDRAQETQYF	TGTGCCAGCAGCGTGGACAGGGCACAAGAGACCCAGTACTTC
TRBD2	-	TRBV15	TRBJ2-3	CATSRGSSGATDTQYF	TGTGCCACCAGCAGAGGTAGTAGCGGGGCTACAGATACGCAGTATTTT
TRBD2	-	TRBV7-8	TRBJ2-7	CASSLLAGGPGEQYF	TGTGCCAGCAGCTTGCTAGCGGGGGGGCCCGGGGAGCAGTACTTC
TRBD1	-	TRBV19	TRBJ2-2	CASSLGQGNTGELFF	TGTGCCAGTAGTCTCGGACAGGGGAACACCGGGGAGCTGTTTTTT
-	-	TRBV5-1	TRBJ1-1	CASSPLENTEAFF	TGCGCCAGCAGCCCCCTAGAGAACACTGAAGCTTTCTTT
-	-	TRBV18	TRBJ1-1	CASSPSRQMNTEAFF	TGTGCCAGCTCACCAAGTCGACAGATGAACACTGAAGCTTTCTTT
TRBD1	few	TRBV4-2	TRBJ2-1	CASTRLGTASNEQFF	TGTGCCAGCACCCGACTCGGGACAGCTAGCAATGAGCAGTTCTTC
-	once	TRBV24-1	TRBJ1-2	CATSDWAGNGYTF	TGTGCCACCAGTGATTGGGCAGGGAATGGCTACACCTTC
TRBD1	once	TRBV5-4	TRBJ2-7	CASSWDRGSYEQYF	TGTGCCAGCAGCTGGGACAGGGGTTCCTACGAGCAGTACTTC
-	-	TRBV18	TRBJ2-5	CASSPNQETQYF	TGTGCCAGCTCACCCAACCAAGAGACCCAGTACTTC
TRBD2	-	TRBV5-1	TRBJ2-7	CASSLSGGREQYF	TGCGCCAGCAGCCTCTCGGGGGGGCGGGAGCAGTACTTC
TRBD2	-	TRBV10-1	TRBJ2-3	CASSERFAGADTQYF	TGCGCCAGCAGTGAGAGGTTCGCGGGAGCAGATACGCAGTATTTT
-	-	TRBV19	TRBJ1-5	CASGKGVWNQPQHF	TGTGCCAGTGGCAAAGGAGTCTGGAATCAGCCCCAGCATTTT
TRBD2	-	TRBV6-5	TRBJ2-7	CASSPGGRVGEQYF	TGTGCCAGCAGCCCCGGAGGGAGGGTGGGTGAGCAGTACTTC